The clone carrying this T cell receptor beta chain was counted once. Its antigen remains unknown. The sample comes from a study of T-cell reconstitution after alpha-beta-depleted transplantation in children. Study-wide results and limits: Surviving recipient T cells and thymic progenitors produced the high day-60 TCRbeta diversity seen in some patients.

This CDR3 contains 15 residues. From germline, CDR1 is LGHNA and CDR2 YSLEER. Trimming removed 2 bases from V and 4 bases from J, with 14 bases in between. Preparation of the TCRbeta library was carried out with unique molecular identifiers. TCRdb re-called the PCR reads through MiXCR, storing one row per CDR3 protein. Among approximately 1,000,000 distinct CDR3 sequences listed, 25% to 30% were seen once. J is TRBJ2-5 and V is TRBV4-3; D remains ambiguous. Specimen: PBMCs, mostly from graft donor cells, collected 360 days after TCRalphabeta/CD19-depleted stem cell transplant. The clonotype was recovered from a boy under two years old who had a stem cell transplant for SCID, so the T cells may come from the graft donor. The CDR3 here is CASSQSPGGRETQYF. The CDR3 DNA reads as TGCGCCAGCAGCCAATCACCCGGTGGGCGAGAGACCCAGTACTTC.